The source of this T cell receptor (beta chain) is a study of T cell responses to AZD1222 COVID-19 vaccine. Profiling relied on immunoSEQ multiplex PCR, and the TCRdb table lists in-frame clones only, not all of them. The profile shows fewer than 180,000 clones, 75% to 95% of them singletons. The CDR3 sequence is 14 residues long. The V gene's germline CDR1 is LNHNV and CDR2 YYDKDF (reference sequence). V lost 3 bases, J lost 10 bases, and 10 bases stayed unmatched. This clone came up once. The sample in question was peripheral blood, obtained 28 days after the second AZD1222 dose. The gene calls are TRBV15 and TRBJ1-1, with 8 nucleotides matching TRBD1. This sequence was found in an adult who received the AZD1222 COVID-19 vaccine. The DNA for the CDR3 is TGTGCCACCAGCAGTGCTGGACAGGGAGGGGTAGCTTTCTTT. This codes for CATSSAGQGGVAFF.